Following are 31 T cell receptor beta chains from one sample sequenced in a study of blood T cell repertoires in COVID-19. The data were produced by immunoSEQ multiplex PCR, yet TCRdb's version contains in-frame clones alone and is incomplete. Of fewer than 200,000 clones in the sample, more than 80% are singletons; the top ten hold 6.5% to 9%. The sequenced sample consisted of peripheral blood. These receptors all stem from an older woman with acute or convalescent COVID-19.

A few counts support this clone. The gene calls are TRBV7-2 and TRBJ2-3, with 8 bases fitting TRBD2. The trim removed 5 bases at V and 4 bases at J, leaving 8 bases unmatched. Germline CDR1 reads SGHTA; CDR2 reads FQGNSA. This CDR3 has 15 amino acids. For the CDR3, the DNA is TGTGCCAGCAGCGTCAGTAGAGCGGGAGCAGATACGCAGTATTTT. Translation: CASSVSRAGADTQYF.

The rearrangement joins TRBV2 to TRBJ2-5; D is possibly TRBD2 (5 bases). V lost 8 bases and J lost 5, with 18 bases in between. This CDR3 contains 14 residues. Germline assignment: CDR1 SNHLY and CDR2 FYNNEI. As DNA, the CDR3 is TGTGCCAGCGGCGGGTTGGGGTTGGAGGAGACCCAGTACTTC. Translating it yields CASGGLGLEETQYF.

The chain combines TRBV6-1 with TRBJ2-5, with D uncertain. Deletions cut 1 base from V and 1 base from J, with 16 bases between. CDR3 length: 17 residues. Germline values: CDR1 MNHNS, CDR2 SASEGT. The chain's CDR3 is CASSEDEARVFQETQYF. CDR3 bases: TGTGCCAGCAGTGAAGATGAGGCCAGAGTTTTCCAAGAGACCCAGTACTTC.

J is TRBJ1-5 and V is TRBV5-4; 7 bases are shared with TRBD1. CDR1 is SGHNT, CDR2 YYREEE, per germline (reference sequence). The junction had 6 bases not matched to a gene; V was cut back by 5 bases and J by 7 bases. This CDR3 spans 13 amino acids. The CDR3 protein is CASSRDSRQPQHF. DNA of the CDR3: TGTGCCAGCAGTCGGGACAGCAGACAGCCCCAGCATTTT.

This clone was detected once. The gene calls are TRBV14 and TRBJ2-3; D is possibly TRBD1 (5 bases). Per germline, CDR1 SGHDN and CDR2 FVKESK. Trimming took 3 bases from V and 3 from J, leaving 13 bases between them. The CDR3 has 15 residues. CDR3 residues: CASSQQTAQTDTQYF. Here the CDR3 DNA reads TGTGCCAGCAGCCAGCAGACAGCACAAACAGATACGCAGTATTTT.

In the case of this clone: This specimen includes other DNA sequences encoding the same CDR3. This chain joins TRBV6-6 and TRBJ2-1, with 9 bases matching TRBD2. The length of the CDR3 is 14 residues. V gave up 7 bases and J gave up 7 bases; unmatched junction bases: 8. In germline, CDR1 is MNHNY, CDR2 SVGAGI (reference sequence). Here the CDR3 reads CASTVLAGVNEQFF. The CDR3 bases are TGTGCCAGCACCGTACTAGCGGGTGTTAATGAGCAGTTCTTC.

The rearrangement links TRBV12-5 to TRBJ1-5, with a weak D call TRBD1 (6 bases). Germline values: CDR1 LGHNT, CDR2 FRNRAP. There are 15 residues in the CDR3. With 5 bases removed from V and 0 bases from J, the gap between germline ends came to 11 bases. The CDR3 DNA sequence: TGTGCTAGTGGTGTAGGACAGAATAGCAATCAGCCCCAGCATTTT. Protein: CASGVGQNSNQPQHF.

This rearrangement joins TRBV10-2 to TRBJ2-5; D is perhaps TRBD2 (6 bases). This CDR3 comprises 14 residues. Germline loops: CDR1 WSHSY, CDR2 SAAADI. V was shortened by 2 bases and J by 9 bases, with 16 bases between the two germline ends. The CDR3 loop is CASSEGGHKGPQYF. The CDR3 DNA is TGCGCCAGCAGTGAGGGAGGGCACAAAGGGCCCCAGTACTTC.

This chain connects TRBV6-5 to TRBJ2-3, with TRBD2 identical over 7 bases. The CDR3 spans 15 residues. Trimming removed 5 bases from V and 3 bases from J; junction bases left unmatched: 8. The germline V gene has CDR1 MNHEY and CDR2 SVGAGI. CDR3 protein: CASSPSGEGTDTQYF. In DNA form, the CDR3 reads TGTGCCAGCAGTCCAAGCGGGGAGGGAACAGATACGCAGTATTTT.

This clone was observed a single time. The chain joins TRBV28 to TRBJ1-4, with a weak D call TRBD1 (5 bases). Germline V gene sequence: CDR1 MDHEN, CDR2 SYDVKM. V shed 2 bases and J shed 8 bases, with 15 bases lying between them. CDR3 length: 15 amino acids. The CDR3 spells CASSLMGGGDEKLFF. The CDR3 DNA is TGTGCCAGCAGTTTAATGGGGGGGGGAGACGAAAAACTGTTTTTT.

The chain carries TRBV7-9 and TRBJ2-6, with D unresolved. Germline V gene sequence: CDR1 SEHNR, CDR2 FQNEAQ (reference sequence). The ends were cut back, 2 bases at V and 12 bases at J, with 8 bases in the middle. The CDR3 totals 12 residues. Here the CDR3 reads CASSLNTLVLTF. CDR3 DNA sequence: TGTGCCAGCAGCTTAAACACCCTCGTCCTGACTTTC.

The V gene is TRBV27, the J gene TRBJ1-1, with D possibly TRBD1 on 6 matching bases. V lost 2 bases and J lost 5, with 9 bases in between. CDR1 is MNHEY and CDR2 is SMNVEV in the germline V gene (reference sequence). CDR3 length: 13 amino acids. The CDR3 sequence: CASSLRQETEAFF. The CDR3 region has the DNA TGTGCCAGCAGTTTAAGACAGGAGACTGAAGCTTTCTTT.

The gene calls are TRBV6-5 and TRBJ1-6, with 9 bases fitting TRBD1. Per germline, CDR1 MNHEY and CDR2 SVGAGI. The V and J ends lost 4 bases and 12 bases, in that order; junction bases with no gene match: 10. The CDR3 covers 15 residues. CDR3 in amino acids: CASSSRDRVGRPLHF. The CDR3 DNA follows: TGTGCCAGCAGTTCCCGGGACAGGGTTGGTAGACCCCTCCACTTT.

The CDR3 loop reads CASSSNRAPIGEQYF. The CDR3 DNA follows: TGCGCCAGCAGCTCTAACAGGGCCCCTATAGGCGAGCAGTACTTC. This sequence joins TRBV5-1 and TRBJ2-7, with D perhaps matching TRBD1 (6 bases). This CDR3 is built from 15 residues. V lost 3 bases and J 6 bases, leaving 19 bases between the germline ends. In germline, CDR1 is SGHRS, CDR2 YFSETQ.

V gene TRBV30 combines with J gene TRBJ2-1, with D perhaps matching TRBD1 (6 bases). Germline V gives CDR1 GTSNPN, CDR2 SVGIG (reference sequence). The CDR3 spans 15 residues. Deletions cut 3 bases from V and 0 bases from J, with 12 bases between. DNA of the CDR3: TGTGCCTGGAGCCCTGACAGGTTCTCCTACAATGAGCAGTTCTTC. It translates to CAWSPDRFSYNEQFF.

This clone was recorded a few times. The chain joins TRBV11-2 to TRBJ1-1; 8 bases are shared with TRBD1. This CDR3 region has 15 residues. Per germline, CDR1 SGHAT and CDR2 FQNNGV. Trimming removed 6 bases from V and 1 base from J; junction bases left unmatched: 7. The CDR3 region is CASSRGQVQNTEAFF. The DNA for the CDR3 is TGTGCCAGCAGTAGGGGACAGGTTCAGAACACTGAAGCTTTCTTT.

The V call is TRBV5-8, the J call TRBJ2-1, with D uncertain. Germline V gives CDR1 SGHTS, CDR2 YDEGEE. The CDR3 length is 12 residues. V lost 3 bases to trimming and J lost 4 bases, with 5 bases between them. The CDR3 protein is CASSSLYNEQFF. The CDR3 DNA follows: TGTGCCAGCAGCTCACTTTACAATGAGCAGTTCTTC.

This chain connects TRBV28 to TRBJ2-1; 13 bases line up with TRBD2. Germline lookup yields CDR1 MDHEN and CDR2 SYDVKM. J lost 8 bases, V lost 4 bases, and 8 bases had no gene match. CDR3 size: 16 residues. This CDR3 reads CASSSRTSGSLHEQFF. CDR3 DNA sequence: TGTGCCAGCAGTTCTCGGACTAGCGGGAGCTTGCATGAGCAGTTCTTC. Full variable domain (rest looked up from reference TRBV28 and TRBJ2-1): DVKVTQSSRYLVKRTGEKVFLECVQDMDHENMFWYRQDPGLGLRLIYFSYDVKMKEKGDIPEGYSVSREKKERFSLILESASTNQTSMYLCASSSRTSGSLHEQFFGPGTRLTVL.

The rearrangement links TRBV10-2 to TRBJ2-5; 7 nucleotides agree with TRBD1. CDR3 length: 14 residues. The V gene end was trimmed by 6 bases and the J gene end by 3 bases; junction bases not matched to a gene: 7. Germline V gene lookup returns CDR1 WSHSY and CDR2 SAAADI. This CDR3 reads CASSRGIEKETQYF. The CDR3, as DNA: TGCGCCAGCAGCAGGGGGATTGAGAAAGAGACCCAGTACTTC.

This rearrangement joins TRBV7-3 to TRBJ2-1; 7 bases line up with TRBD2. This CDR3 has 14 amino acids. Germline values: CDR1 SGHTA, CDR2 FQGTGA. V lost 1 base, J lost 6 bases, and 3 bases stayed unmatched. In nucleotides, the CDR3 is TGTGCCAGCAGCTTAAGAGCGGGACCCAATGAGCAGTTCTTC. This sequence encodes CASSLRAGPNEQFF. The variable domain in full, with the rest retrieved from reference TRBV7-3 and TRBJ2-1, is GAGVSQTPSNKVTEKGKYVELRCDPISGHTALYWYRQSLGQGPEFLIYFQGTGAADDSGLPNDRFFAVRPEGSVSTLKIQRTERGDSAVYLCASSLRAGPNEQFFGPGTRLTVL.

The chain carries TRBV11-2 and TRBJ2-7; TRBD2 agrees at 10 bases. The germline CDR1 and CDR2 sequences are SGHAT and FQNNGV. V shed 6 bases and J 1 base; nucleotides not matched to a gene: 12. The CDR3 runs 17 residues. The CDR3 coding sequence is TGTGCCAGCAGGCCCACAACCAGGACTAGCGGATCCTACGAGCAGTACTTC. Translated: CASRPTTRTSGSYEQYF.

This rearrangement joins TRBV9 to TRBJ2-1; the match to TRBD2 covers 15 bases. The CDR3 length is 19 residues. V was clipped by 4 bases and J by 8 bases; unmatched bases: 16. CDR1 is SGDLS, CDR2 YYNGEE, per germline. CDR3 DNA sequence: TGTGCCAGCAGCTTCCCACCCAAGGGGACTAGCGGGAGGTTTGATGAGCAGTTCTTC. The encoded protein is CASSFPPKGTSGRFDEQFF.

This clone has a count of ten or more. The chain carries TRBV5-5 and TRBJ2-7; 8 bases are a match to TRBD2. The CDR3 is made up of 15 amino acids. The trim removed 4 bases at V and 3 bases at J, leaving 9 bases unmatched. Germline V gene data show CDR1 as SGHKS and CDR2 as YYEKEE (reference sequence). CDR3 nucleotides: TGTGCCAGCAGCGCCTTGGGACTAGGGAACTACGAGCAGTACGTC. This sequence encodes CASSALGLGNYEQYV.

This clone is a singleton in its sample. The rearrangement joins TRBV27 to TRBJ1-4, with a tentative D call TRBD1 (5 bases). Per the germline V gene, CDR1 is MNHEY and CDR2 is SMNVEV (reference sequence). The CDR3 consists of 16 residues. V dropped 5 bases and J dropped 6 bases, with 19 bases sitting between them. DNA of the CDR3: TGTGCCAGCAGTGAATTCGGGGGGGTTCAACATGAAAAACTGTTTTTT. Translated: CASSEFGGVQHEKLFF.

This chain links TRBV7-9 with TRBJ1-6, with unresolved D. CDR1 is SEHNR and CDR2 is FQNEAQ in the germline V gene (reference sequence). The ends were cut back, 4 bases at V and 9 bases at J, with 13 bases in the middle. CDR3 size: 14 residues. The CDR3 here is CASSSSDSVSPLHF. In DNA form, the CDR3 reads TGTGCCAGCAGCTCCTCGGACTCGGTTTCACCCCTCCACTTT.

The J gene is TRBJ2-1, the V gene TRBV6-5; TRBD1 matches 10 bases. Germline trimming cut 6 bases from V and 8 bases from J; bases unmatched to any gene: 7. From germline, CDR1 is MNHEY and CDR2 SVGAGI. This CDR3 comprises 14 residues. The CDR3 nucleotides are TGTGCCAGCAGCCGGGACAGGGGAGTCGATGAGCAGTTCTTC. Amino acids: CASSRDRGVDEQFF.

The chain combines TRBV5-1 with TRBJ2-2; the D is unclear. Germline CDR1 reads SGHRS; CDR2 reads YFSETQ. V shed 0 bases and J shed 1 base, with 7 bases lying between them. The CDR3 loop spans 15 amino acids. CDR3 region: CASSLDPENTGELFF. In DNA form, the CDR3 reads TGCGCCAGCAGCTTGGACCCAGAGAACACCGGGGAGCTGTTTTTT.

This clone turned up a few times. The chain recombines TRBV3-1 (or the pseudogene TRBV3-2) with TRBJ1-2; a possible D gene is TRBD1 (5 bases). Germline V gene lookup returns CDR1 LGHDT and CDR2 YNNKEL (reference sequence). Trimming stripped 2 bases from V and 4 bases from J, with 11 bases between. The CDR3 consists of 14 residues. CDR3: CASSQQTASYGYTF. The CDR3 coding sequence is TGTGCCAGCAGCCAACAGACAGCTTCCTATGGCTACACCTTC.

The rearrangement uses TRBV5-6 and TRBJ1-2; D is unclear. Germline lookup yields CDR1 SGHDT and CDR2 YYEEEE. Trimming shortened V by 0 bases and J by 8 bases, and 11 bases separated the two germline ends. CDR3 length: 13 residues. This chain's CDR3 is CASSLAGSGGYTF. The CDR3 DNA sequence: TGTGCCAGCAGCTTGGCGGGGTCGGGAGGCTACACCTTC.

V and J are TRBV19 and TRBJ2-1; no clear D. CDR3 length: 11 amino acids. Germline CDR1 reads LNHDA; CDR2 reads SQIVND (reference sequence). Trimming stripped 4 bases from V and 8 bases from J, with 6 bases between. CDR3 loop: CASSTTYEQFF. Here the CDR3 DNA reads TGTGCCAGTAGTACGACTTATGAGCAGTTCTTC.

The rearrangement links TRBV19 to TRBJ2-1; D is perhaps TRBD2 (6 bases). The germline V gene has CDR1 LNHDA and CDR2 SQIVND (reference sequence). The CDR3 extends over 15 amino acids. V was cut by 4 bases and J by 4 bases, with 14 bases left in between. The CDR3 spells CASSNGGSGYNEQFF. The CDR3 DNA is TGTGCCAGTAGTAATGGAGGGAGCGGGTACAATGAGCAGTTCTTC.